This TCR beta chain was found in a study of immune characterization of retroperitoneal liposarcoma. This CDR3 has 15 amino acids. V was shortened by 3 bases and J by 5 bases, with 16 bases between the two germline ends. TCRdb re-derived calls from the PCR reads in MiXCR, one entry per CDR3 protein. The sample yields 15,000 or so distinct CDR3 sequences, roughly 47% seen once. This sequence originates from a female donor with retroperitoneal liposarcoma. The V gene is TRBV12-3 or TRBV12-4, the J gene TRBJ1-1; TRBD1 might be the D (6 bases). The sequenced sample was tumor tissue. The CDR3 DNA is TGTGCCAGCAGTTTCTACGGGCAGGGGATTACTGAAGCTTTCTTT. This codes for CASSFYGQGITEAFF.